Shown below are 30 T cell receptor beta chains from a single sample sequenced in a study of vaccination and CD4 T cells after COVID-19. What these receptors recognize is not known. Treatment: roughly 11-day PBMC culture with coronavirus spike peptide pools or control peptides (ViraFEST assay). The Oncomine TCR Beta short-read assay generated sequence data from the DNA of cultured CD4+ T cells. TCRdb ran MiXCR on the PCR reads and lists one entry per CDR3 protein. The sample lists around 20,000 distinct CDR3 sequences, roughly 50% occurring once. Sequenced: CD4+ T cells from blood, cultured in vitro. All receptors come from a human donor who had recovered from COVID-19.

By sample share, this clonotype is medium-sized (0.01 to 0.1%). The rearrangement joins TRBV28 to TRBJ1-2, with D unclear. Germline V CDR1 and CDR2: MDHEN, SYDVKM. The CDR3 covers 12 residues. The V end lost 7 bases, the J end lost 6 bases, and 12 bases lay between the germline ends. CDR3 sequence reads: CASMTGENGYTF. The DNA for the CDR3 is TGTGCCAGCATGACCGGGGAAAATGGCTACACCTTC.

This clonotype was found a few times. This sequence joins TRBV12-3 or TRBV12-4 and TRBJ1-5; maybe TRBD1 (5 bases). Trimming took off 0 bases at V and 6 bases at J, with 9 bases between the two ends. CDR3 size: 14 residues. The CDR3 DNA follows: TGTGCCAGCAGTTTAGCGATGAGGGGTCAGCCCCAGCATTTT. Its translation: CASSLAMRGQPQHF.

This clonotype was seen only a few times. This chain links TRBV20-1 with TRBJ2-1, with 11 bases matching TRBD2. The J call may be in error: the DNA end matches TRBJ2-7 better. The V gene's germline CDR1 is DFQATT and CDR2 SNEGSKA (reference sequence). The CDR3 length is 15 residues. CDR3 in DNA: TGCAGTGCTAGGGGGCTAGCGGGAGGTCTCCACGAGCAGTACTTC. Protein: CSARGLAGGLHEQYF.

The rearrangement links TRBV25-1 to TRBJ1-1; a possible D gene is TRBD1 (5 bases). V lost 4 bases and J lost 5, with 11 bases in between. Germline V CDR1 and CDR2: MGHDK, SYGVNS. This CDR3 has 13 amino acids. The CDR3 is CASSATVLTEAFF. In DNA, the CDR3 is TGTGCCAGCAGTGCGACAGTTTTGACTGAAGCTTTCTTT.

The chain uses TRBV7-3 and TRBJ2-7; 9 bases match TRBD1. Germline assignment: CDR1 SGHTA and CDR2 FQGTGA. V shed 5 bases, J shed 1 base, and the junction held 6 bases outside the gene matches. This CDR3 has 15 residues. The CDR3 protein is CASSKGTGRSYEQYF. For the CDR3, the DNA is TGTGCCAGCAGCAAAGGGACAGGGAGGTCCTACGAGCAGTACTTC. Filled out from reference TRBV7-3 and TRBJ2-7, the complete variable domain reads GAGVSQTPSNKVTEKGKYVELRCDPISGHTALYWYRQSLGQGPEFLIYFQGTGAADDSGLPNDRFFAVRPEGSVSTLKIQRTERGDSAVYLCASSKGTGRSYEQYFGPGTRLTVT.

This clonotype appeared a few times. The chain links TRBV2 to TRBJ1-1; 9 bases fit TRBD1. Germline V gene data show CDR1 as SNHLY and CDR2 as FYNNEI. The CDR3 covers 13 residues. J was trimmed by 5 bases and V by 7 bases; bases with no gene match: 5. The CDR3 region is CASNRDRETEAFF. Here the CDR3 DNA reads TGTGCCAGCAACCGGGACAGGGAGACTGAAGCTTTCTTT.

The rearrangement joins TRBV5-8 to TRBJ2-7; D is ambiguous. The germline CDR1 and CDR2 sequences are SGHTS and YDEGEE. Between the trimmed V and J ends, which lost 0 bases and 6 bases, there was a span of 7 bases. The CDR3 runs 12 residues. This CDR3 is CASSLAVAEQYF. CDR3 in DNA: TGTGCCAGCAGCTTGGCAGTTGCCGAGCAGTACTTC.

This rearrangement joins TRBV30 to TRBJ2-7; D is unresolved. Trimming shortened V by 0 bases and J by 4 bases, and 7 bases separated the two germline ends. CDR1 is GTSNPN and CDR2 is SVGIG in the germline V gene (reference sequence). This CDR3 is built from 12 residues. In nucleotides, the CDR3 is TGTGCCTGGAGTGTACTGGGTTACGAGCAGTACTTC. Residues: CAWSVLGYEQYF. Using reference TRBV30 and TRBJ2-7 for the parts outside the CDR3, the full variable domain is SQTIHQWPATLVQPVGSPLSLECTVEGTSNPNLYWYRQAAGRGLQLLFYSVGIGQISSEVPQNLSASRPQDRQFILSSKKLLLSDSGFYLCAWSVLGYEQYFGPGTRLTVT.

The chain employs TRBV2 and TRBJ2-7, with D maybe TRBD2 (6 bases). Per germline, CDR1 SNHLY and CDR2 FYNNEI. CDR3 length: 15 residues. V lost 5 bases, J lost 0 bases, and 14 bases lay in between. The CDR3 protein is CASSLDGGPSYEQYF. The CDR3 DNA is TGTGCCAGCAGTCTCGACGGGGGTCCCTCCTACGAGCAGTACTTC.

The chain links TRBV7-9 to TRBJ2-7, with TRBD2 matching over 9 bases. Unmatched junction bases numbered 6, after V lost 3 bases and J lost 0 bases. Germline values: CDR1 SEHNR, CDR2 FQNEAQ (reference sequence). This CDR3 has 16 amino acids. DNA of the CDR3: TGTGCCAGCAGCTTCCCGACTAGCGGCAGCTCCTACGAGCAGTACTTC. Translated: CASSFPTSGSSYEQYF.

This clonotype has only a few counts. This chain uses TRBV20-1 with TRBJ1-2; tentatively, D is TRBD1 (5 bases). The CDR3 totals 11 residues. Germline-derived CDR1 and CDR2 are DFQATT and SNEGSKA (reference sequence). CDR3 DNA: TGCAGGGTTTACCCAGGGAATAGGGACACCTTC. Translation: CRVYPGNRDTF.

The V and J genes are TRBV4-2 and TRBJ1-2; no firm D call. Trimming shortened V by 0 bases and J by 1 base, and 6 bases separated the two germline ends. The germline CDR1 and CDR2 sequences are LGHNA and YNFKEQ. The CDR3 has 14 amino acids. CDR3 DNA: TGTGCCAGCAGCCAAGAAACCAGTAACTATGGCTACACCTTC. Protein sequence: CASSQETSNYGYTF.

This clonotype has just a few counts. The chain links TRBV6-5 to TRBJ1-3; 8 nucleotides match TRBD1. Per the germline V gene, CDR1 is MNHEY and CDR2 is SVGAGI. This CDR3 is 17 amino acids long. Trimming cost V 0 bases and J 4 bases; bases outside gene matches: 8. CDR3: CASSYSNWDRRGNTIYF. In DNA, the CDR3 is TGTGCCAGCAGTTACTCGAACTGGGACAGGAGAGGAAACACCATATATTTT.

In its sample, this clonotype was seen a few times. V is TRBV5-4 and J is TRBJ2-5; perhaps TRBD2 as D (5 bases). V was trimmed by 4 bases and J by 7 bases, leaving 14 bases between them. Germline V gene lookup returns CDR1 SGHNT and CDR2 YYREEE (reference sequence). This CDR3 spans 13 amino acids. The CDR3 DNA reads as TGTGCCAGCAGCCAGGACTCGCTCGGGACCCAGTACTTC. Its protein product is CASSQDSLGTQYF.

For the CDR3, the DNA is TGCAGTGTCCGGGCCCTAAAGACTGAAGCTTTCTTT. It encodes CSVRALKTEAFF. The rearrangement links TRBV20-1 to TRBJ1-1; no clear D gene. Germline loops: CDR1 DFQATT, CDR2 SNEGSKA (reference sequence). V dropped 7 bases and J dropped 5 bases, with 14 bases sitting between them. The length of the CDR3 is 12 residues.

This clonotype was detected a few times. The genes are TRBV6-2 or TRBV6-3 and TRBJ1-2; no definite D call. Germline V CDR1 and CDR2: MNHEY, SVGEGT. There are 13 residues in the CDR3. Between the trimmed V and J ends, which lost 6 bases and 8 bases, there was a span of 16 bases. The CDR3 coding sequence is TGTGCCAGCAGCTACGGACGGGCGCAGGGCTACACCTTC. Translation gives CASSYGRAQGYTF.

This clonotype has more than one count but fewer than ten. V is TRBV7-2 and J is TRBJ2-5, with 9 bases lining up with TRBD1. CDR1 and CDR2 from the germline V gene are SGHTA and FQGNSA. V lost 3 bases, J lost 5 bases, and 7 bases stayed unmatched. This CDR3 contains 15 residues. The CDR3 bases are TGTGCCAGCAGCTTCCCCATGACAGGGGGGGAGACCCAGTACTTC. It is translated as CASSFPMTGGETQYF. The whole variable domain, remainder taken from reference TRBV7-2 and TRBJ2-5, is GAGVSQSPSNKVTEKGKDVELRCDPISGHTALYWYRQSLGQGLEFLIYFQGNSAPDKSGLPSDRFSAERTGGSVSTLTIQRTQQEDSAVYLCASSFPMTGGETQYFGPGTRLLVL.

This chain links TRBV20-1 with TRBJ1-6; no clear D. The CDR3 totals 13 residues. V lost 1 base and J 9 bases, leaving 10 bases between the germline ends. The germline gives CDR1 DFQATT, CDR2 SNEGSKA (reference sequence). The CDR3 is CSARGLSGSPLHF. CDR3 DNA sequence: TGCAGTGCTAGAGGGTTATCGGGTTCACCCCTCCACTTT.

This clonotype showed up just a few times. V usage is TRBV6-1 and J usage is TRBJ1-5; perhaps TRBD1 as D (5 bases). The CDR3 has 13 amino acids. Germline CDR1 MNHNS, CDR2 SASEGT. V was cut by 8 bases and J by 5 bases, with 13 bases left in between. The chain's CDR3 is CASRREFDQPQHF. CDR3 nucleotides: TGTGCCAGCCGCAGGGAATTTGATCAGCCCCAGCATTTT.

This chain's CDR3 is CASSQDQRGSNEQFF. Here the CDR3 DNA reads TGCGCCAGCAGCCAAGACCAGCGGGGAAGCAATGAGCAGTTCTTC. The chain is built from TRBV4-3 and TRBJ2-1, with TRBD2 identical over 7 bases. This CDR3 has 15 amino acids. The germline V gene has CDR1 LGHNA and CDR2 YSLEER. V was clipped by 0 bases and J by 6 bases; unmatched bases: 5.

The CDR3 sequence is CASSQDSSPLPSGYTF. As DNA, the CDR3 is TGCGCCAGCAGCCAAGATAGCAGCCCCCTGCCCTCGGGCTACACCTTC. The gene calls are TRBV4-3 and TRBJ1-2; no clear D. V lost 0 bases and J 8 bases, leaving 19 bases between the germline ends. The CDR3 is 16 residues long. Germline V lookup: CDR1 LGHNA, CDR2 YSLEER.

The rearrangement uses TRBV7-6 and TRBJ1-4; D is unclear. The CDR3 consists of 15 residues. Germline V gives CDR1 SGHVS, CDR2 FNYEAQ. V lost 5 bases and J 4 bases, leaving 14 bases between the germline ends. The chain's CDR3 is CASSPSSRFNEKLFF. The CDR3 region has the DNA TGTGCCAGCAGCCCCTCCAGTCGTTTTAATGAAAAACTGTTTTTT.

The genes are TRBV7-2 and TRBJ2-7; D may be TRBD1 (6 bases). Germline loops: CDR1 SGHTA, CDR2 FQGNSA. The germline V and J ends were trimmed by 1 base and 3 bases, with 10 bases remaining between them. This CDR3 has 14 amino acids. The CDR3 sequence is CASSLVRQVYEQYF. In DNA, the CDR3 is TGTGCCAGCAGCTTAGTGAGACAGGTCTACGAGCAGTACTTC.

This clonotype was recorded a few times. The chain joins TRBV10-3 to TRBJ1-2, with D hard to call. The germline V gene has CDR1 ENHRY and CDR2 SYGVKD. The germline V and J ends were trimmed by 10 bases and 6 bases, with 18 bases remaining between them. This CDR3 contains 13 residues. The CDR3 sequence is CATALGMEDGYTF. The CDR3 DNA reads as TGTGCCACGGCCCTGGGGATGGAGGATGGCTACACCTTC.

The chain combines TRBV20-1 with TRBJ1-4, with TRBD1 identical over 9 bases. Germline CDR1 and CDR2: DFQATT and SNEGSKA (reference sequence). This CDR3 comprises 14 residues. The trim removed 5 bases at V and 7 bases at J, leaving 8 bases unmatched. In DNA, the CDR3 is TGCAGTGCTCCCGCCGGGACAGGGACTGAAAAACTGTTTTTT. Its translation is CSAPAGTGTEKLFF.

The V and J genes are TRBV12-3 or TRBV12-4 and TRBJ1-5; D unresolved. The V gene lost 1 base and the J gene lost 5 bases, with 6 bases spanning the gap. The CDR3 totals 13 residues. DNA of the CDR3: TGTGCCAGCAGTTTAGAACCTTATCAGCCCCAGCATTTT. Its protein is CASSLEPYQPQHF.

This clonotype was detected only once. J is TRBJ2-7 and V is TRBV11-2, with D perhaps TRBD1 (8 bases). This CDR3 spans 15 amino acids. The V end lost 7 bases, the J end lost 3 bases, and 19 bases lay between the germline ends. CDR1 is SGHAT, CDR2 FQNNGV, per germline. The CDR3 loop is CASTTGGDPRYEQYF. Written as DNA, the CDR3 is TGTGCCAGCACTACAGGGGGGGATCCTCGCTACGAGCAGTACTTC. The entire variable domain, with the rest obtained from reference TRBV11-2 and TRBJ2-7, is as follows: EAGVAQSPRYKIIEKRQSVAFWCNPISGHATLYWYQQILGQGPKLLIQFQNNGVVDDSQLPKDRFSAERLKGVDSTLKIQPAKLEDSAVYLCASTTGGDPRYEQYFGPGTRLTVT.

V gene TRBV6-4 combines with J gene TRBJ2-2, with 8 bases matching TRBD1. Germline-derived CDR1 and CDR2 are MRHNA and SNTAGT. With V trimmed by 8 bases and J by 6 bases, 5 bases remained unmatched. The CDR3 runs to 13 residues. CDR3 sequence: CASSDRAPGELFF. The CDR3 DNA is TGTGCCAGCTCGGACAGGGCCCCCGGGGAGCTGTTTTTT.

J is TRBJ2-7 and V is TRBV6-5, with TRBD2 matching 9 bases. CDR1 and CDR2 from the germline V gene are MNHEY and SVGAGI. The CDR3 extends over 15 amino acids. The J segment lost 7 bases and the V segment lost 2 bases, leaving 9 bases of the junction unmatched. As DNA, the CDR3 is TGTGCCAGCAGTTACGGTTCTAGCGGGAATGGAGAGCAGTACTTC. It yields the protein CASSYGSSGNGEQYF.

This clonotype was seen a few times. The chain carries TRBV10-3 and TRBJ2-1; a possible D gene is TRBD2 (5 bases). Between the trimmed V and J ends, which lost 6 bases and 0 bases, there was a span of 12 bases. The CDR3 extends over 15 amino acids. The germline V gene encodes CDR1 ENHRY and CDR2 SYGVKD. This chain's CDR3 is CAIRSGDSSYNEQFF. The CDR3 DNA sequence: TGTGCCATCAGGAGCGGTGATAGCTCCTACAATGAGCAGTTCTTC.